The rows below give T cell receptor beta chains drawn from one sample of a study of CD8 T cells in Susac syndrome. TCRdb re-derived calls from the immunoSEQ multiplex PCR reads in MiXCR, one entry per CDR3 protein. Seen here are 100,000 to 150,000 distinct CDR3 sequences, 85% to 95% observed once, and the top ten hold roughly 0.3%. Sequenced input: CD8+ T cells from PBMCs. All receptors derive from a human donor with multiple sclerosis. The CDR3 runs from the conserved cysteine through the conserved F or W. D genes are given only for firm matches. Clone size is given for some rows only: seen once, a few or many times, or a class if the clone is expanded.

clone_size: -
d_call: -
j_call: TRBJ2-5
v_call: TRBV27
cdr3_aa: CASSSVLGQETQYF
cdr3_nt: TGTGCCAGCAGTTCGGTGTTAGGCCAAGAGACCCAGTACTTC

clone_size: -
d_call: -
j_call: TRBJ2-3
v_call: TRBV7-9
cdr3_aa: CASSYPRGQVSDTQYF
cdr3_nt: TGTGCCAGCAGCTATCCGCGGGGCCAGGTATCGGATACGCAGTATTTT

clone_size: -
d_call: -
j_call: TRBJ2-1
v_call: TRBV6-1
cdr3_aa: CASSHRVPYNEQFF
cdr3_nt: TGTGCCAGCAGTCACCGGGTTCCGTACAATGAGCAGTTCTTC

clone_size: -
d_call: -
j_call: TRBJ2-2
v_call: TRBV6-5
cdr3_aa: CASSYTTGELFF
cdr3_nt: TGTGCCAGCAGTTATACTACCGGGGAGCTGTTTTTT

clone_size: -
d_call: TRBD1
j_call: TRBJ1-1
v_call: TRBV4-1
cdr3_aa: CASSTTGVAFF
cdr3_nt: TGCGCCAGCAGCACCACAGGGGTAGCTTTCTTT

clone_size: -
d_call: -
j_call: TRBJ2-1
v_call: TRBV29-1
cdr3_aa: CSVAPRGKQFF
cdr3_nt: TGCAGCGTTGCCCCGCGGGGCAAGCAGTTCTTC

clone_size: -
d_call: TRBD2
j_call: TRBJ2-6
v_call: TRBV3-1
cdr3_aa: CASSQEREGRRSGANVLTF
cdr3_nt: TGTGCCAGCAGCCAAGAGAGGGAGGGACGGCGCTCTGGGGCCAACGTCCTGACTTTC

clone_size: -
d_call: TRBD1
j_call: TRBJ1-2
v_call: TRBV4-1
cdr3_aa: CASSQPKDRGNQNYGYTF
cdr3_nt: TGCGCCAGCAGCCAACCTAAGGACAGGGGGAACCAAAACTATGGCTACACCTTC

clone_size: -
d_call: -
j_call: TRBJ1-2
v_call: TRBV19
cdr3_aa: CASTQGRSYGYTF
cdr3_nt: TGTGCCAGTACGCAGGGCAGGAGCTATGGCTACACCTTC

clone_size: few
d_call: -
j_call: TRBJ2-3
v_call: TRBV7-7
cdr3_aa: CASSHSSTDTQYF
cdr3_nt: TGTGCTAGCAGCCATTCTAGCACAGATACGCAGTATTTT

clone_size: -
d_call: -
j_call: TRBJ2-7
v_call: TRBV4-1
cdr3_aa: CASSQEVHRAYEQYF
cdr3_nt: TGCGCCAGCAGCCAAGAAGTACACAGGGCCTACGAGCAGTACTTC

clone_size: -
d_call: -
j_call: TRBJ2-5
v_call: TRBV20-1
cdr3_aa: CSARVLQRAPGGETQYF
cdr3_nt: TGCAGTGCTAGAGTATTGCAGCGCGCCCCTGGGGGAGAGACCCAGTACTTC

clone_size: -
d_call: TRBD2
j_call: TRBJ2-3
v_call: TRBV20-1
cdr3_aa: CSAPAAGTRSTDTQYF
cdr3_nt: TGCAGTGCTCCCGCCGCCGGGACTAGAAGCACAGATACGCAGTATTTT

clone_size: -
d_call: -
j_call: TRBJ2-2
v_call: TRBV9
cdr3_aa: CASSATGENTGELFF
cdr3_nt: TGTGCCAGCAGCGCGACAGGCGAGAACACCGGGGAGCTGTTTTTT

clone_size: -
d_call: -
j_call: TRBJ2-1
v_call: TRBV6-5
cdr3_aa: CASSYGGGYNEQFF
cdr3_nt: TGTGCCAGCAGTTACGGTGGGGGCTACAATGAGCAGTTCTTC

clone_size: -
d_call: TRBD1
j_call: TRBJ1-1
v_call: TRBV6-5
cdr3_aa: CASSRDRLNTEAFF
cdr3_nt: TGTGCCAGCAGTCGGGACAGGCTGAACACTGAAGCTTTCTTT

clone_size: -
d_call: TRBD2
j_call: TRBJ2-5
v_call: TRBV7-3
cdr3_aa: CASSSLAGIQETQYF
cdr3_nt: TGTGCCAGCAGCTCATTAGCGGGGATACAAGAGACCCAGTACTTC

clone_size: few
d_call: -
j_call: TRBJ2-1
v_call: TRBV12-3/TRBV12-4
cdr3_aa: CASSRGRSSYNEQFF
cdr3_nt: TGTGCCAGCAGCCGGGGCAGAAGCTCCTACAATGAGCAGTTCTTC

clone_size: few
d_call: TRBD1
j_call: TRBJ2-7
v_call: TRBV9
cdr3_aa: CASSPSGQPYEQYF
cdr3_nt: TGTGCCAGCAGCCCCTCGGGACAGCCTTACGAGCAGTACTTC

clone_size: -
d_call: TRBD2
j_call: TRBJ2-1
v_call: TRBV3-1
cdr3_aa: CASSQGGREFHNEQFF
cdr3_nt: TGTGCCAGCAGCCAAGGTGGGCGGGAGTTTCACAATGAGCAGTTCTTC

clone_size: -
d_call: -
j_call: TRBJ1-1
v_call: TRBV5-6
cdr3_aa: CASSLRVGAQNTEAFF
cdr3_nt: TGTGCCAGCAGCCTGCGGGTGGGGGCTCAGAACACTGAAGCTTTCTTT

clone_size: few
d_call: -
j_call: TRBJ2-7
v_call: TRBV9
cdr3_aa: CASSAGTSSEQYF
cdr3_nt: TGTGCCAGCAGCGCCGGGACGTCATCCGAGCAGTACTTC

clone_size: -
d_call: -
j_call: TRBJ2-1
v_call: TRBV6-6
cdr3_aa: CASSYVVDYNEQFF
cdr3_nt: TGTGCCAGCAGTTACGTTGTAGATTACAATGAGCAGTTCTTC

clone_size: -
d_call: -
j_call: TRBJ2-5
v_call: TRBV28
cdr3_aa: CASSFTGLGRETQYF
cdr3_nt: TGTGCCAGCAGTTTCACAGGACTGGGTCGAGAGACCCAGTACTTC

clone_size: many
d_call: -
j_call: TRBJ1-5
v_call: TRBV6-1
cdr3_aa: CASSEGNQPQHF
cdr3_nt: TGTGCCAGCAGTGAAGGCAATCAGCCCCAGCATTTT

clone_size: -
d_call: -
j_call: TRBJ2-7
v_call: TRBV12-3/TRBV12-4
cdr3_aa: CASSFSFRRYEQYF
cdr3_nt: TGTGCCAGCAGTTTTAGCTTTCGGCGCTACGAGCAGTACTTC

clone_size: -
d_call: TRBD1
j_call: TRBJ1-2
v_call: TRBV6-5
cdr3_aa: CASSTGQAKHF
cdr3_nt: TGTGCCAGCAGTACCGGACAGGCAAAACACTTC

clone_size: -
d_call: -
j_call: TRBJ2-2
v_call: TRBV12-3/TRBV12-4
cdr3_aa: CANKTPTGELFF
cdr3_nt: TGTGCCAACAAGACACCTACCGGGGAGCTGTTTTTT

clone_size: -
d_call: TRBD2
j_call: TRBJ2-4
v_call: TRBV27
cdr3_aa: CASSARLAGGGNIQYF
cdr3_nt: TGTGCCAGCAGTGCCCGACTAGCGGGAGGAGGAAACATTCAGTACTTC

clone_size: -
d_call: TRBD1
j_call: TRBJ1-6
v_call: TRBV7-9
cdr3_aa: CASSFGTGANSPLHF
cdr3_nt: TGTGCCAGCAGCTTCGGGACAGGGGCAAATTCACCCCTCCACTTT

clone_size: -
d_call: TRBD1
j_call: TRBJ1-5
v_call: TRBV15
cdr3_aa: CATSSGQGYQPQHF
cdr3_nt: TGTGCCACCAGCAGTGGACAGGGCTATCAGCCCCAGCATTTT

clone_size: -
d_call: -
j_call: TRBJ1-1
v_call: TRBV6-1
cdr3_aa: CASRPARRGITEAFF
cdr3_nt: TGTGCCAGCAGACCCGCTCGCAGGGGAATCACTGAAGCTTTCTTT

clone_size: -
d_call: -
j_call: TRBJ1-2
v_call: TRBV5-1
cdr3_aa: CASSLEEGGYTF
cdr3_nt: TGCGCCAGCAGCTTGGAAGAGGGGGGCTACACCTTC

clone_size: -
d_call: TRBD1
j_call: TRBJ2-7
v_call: TRBV30
cdr3_aa: CAWSRGRGRAEQYF
cdr3_nt: TGTGCCTGGAGCAGGGGGAGAGGCAGGGCCGAGCAGTACTTC

clone_size: -
d_call: -
j_call: TRBJ1-1
v_call: TRBV29-1
cdr3_aa: CSVVTGTMVTEAFF
cdr3_nt: TGCAGCGTTGTTACAGGGACTATGGTGACTGAAGCTTTCTTT

clone_size: -
d_call: TRBD1
j_call: TRBJ1-1
v_call: TRBV3-1
cdr3_aa: CASSQFGTDNTEAFF
cdr3_nt: TGTGCCAGCAGCCAATTTGGGACAGACAACACTGAAGCTTTCTTT

clone_size: -
d_call: TRBD1
j_call: TRBJ2-4
v_call: TRBV6-5
cdr3_aa: CASSFGTGGLHIQYF
cdr3_nt: TGTGCCAGCAGTTTCGGGACAGGGGGCCTGCACATTCAGTACTTC

clone_size: -
d_call: -
j_call: TRBJ1-1
v_call: TRBV30
cdr3_aa: CAWTEYTEAFF
cdr3_nt: TGTGCCTGGACAGAGTACACTGAAGCTTTCTTT

clone_size: -
d_call: -
j_call: TRBJ2-1
v_call: TRBV9
cdr3_aa: CASSVEGSGFYNEQFF
cdr3_nt: TGTGCCAGCAGCGTAGAAGGCAGTGGGTTTTACAATGAGCAGTTCTTC

clone_size: -
d_call: -
j_call: TRBJ2-2
v_call: TRBV10-3
cdr3_aa: CAISGAASGVGELFF
cdr3_nt: TGTGCCATCAGTGGCGCGGCCTCGGGGGTCGGGGAGCTGTTTTTT

clone_size: -
d_call: -
j_call: TRBJ1-4
v_call: TRBV9
cdr3_aa: CASSSSGRLDEKLFF
cdr3_nt: TGTGCCAGCAGCTCCTCCGGCAGGCTTGATGAAAAACTGTTTTTT

clone_size: -
d_call: TRBD1
j_call: TRBJ1-2
v_call: TRBV5-4
cdr3_aa: CATSGQNYGYTF
cdr3_nt: TGTGCCACCTCGGGACAGAACTATGGCTACACCTTC

clone_size: -
d_call: -
j_call: TRBJ1-5
v_call: TRBV19
cdr3_aa: CASDLGGAQPQHF
cdr3_nt: TGTGCCAGTGATCTAGGGGGGGCTCAGCCCCAGCATTTT

clone_size: -
d_call: TRBD2
j_call: TRBJ2-3
v_call: TRBV6-2/TRBV6-3
cdr3_aa: CASSPGTSDTDTQYF
cdr3_nt: TGTGCCAGCAGTCCCGGGACTAGCGACACAGATACGCAGTATTTT

clone_size: -
d_call: TRBD2
j_call: TRBJ2-3
v_call: TRBV12-3/TRBV12-4
cdr3_aa: CASSFLGGSTDTQYF
cdr3_nt: TGTGCCAGCAGTTTCCTGGGAGGGAGCACAGATACGCAGTATTTT

clone_size: -
d_call: TRBD2
j_call: TRBJ2-7
v_call: TRBV4-1
cdr3_aa: CASSQGGGVSYEQYF
cdr3_nt: TGCGCCAGCAGCCAAGGCGGGGGGGTCTCCTACGAGCAGTACTTC

clone_size: -
d_call: -
j_call: TRBJ2-7
v_call: TRBV6-6
cdr3_aa: CASSEFRSYEQYF
cdr3_nt: TGTGCCAGCAGTGAGTTCAGGAGCTACGAGCAGTACTTC

clone_size: -
d_call: TRBD2
j_call: TRBJ2-5
v_call: TRBV7-8
cdr3_aa: CASSSPRTGRLAGGLEETQYF
cdr3_nt: TGTGCCAGCAGCTCCCCCAGAACCGGACGACTAGCGGGAGGCTTAGAAGAGACCCAGTACTTC

clone_size: -
d_call: TRBD2
j_call: TRBJ2-1
v_call: TRBV20-1
cdr3_aa: CSAIGREGAFF
cdr3_nt: TGCAGTGCTATCGGGCGGGAGGGTGCGTTCTTC

clone_size: -
d_call: -
j_call: TRBJ2-1
v_call: TRBV6-4
cdr3_aa: CASRPRGSSYNEQFF
cdr3_nt: TGTGCCAGCAGACCGCGGGGTAGCTCCTACAATGAGCAGTTCTTC

clone_size: once
d_call: -
j_call: TRBJ1-1
v_call: TRBV29-1
cdr3_aa: CSVGRITEAFF
cdr3_nt: TGCAGCGTAGGGAGGATTACTGAAGCTTTCTTT

clone_size: -
d_call: -
j_call: TRBJ2-3
v_call: TRBV7-9
cdr3_aa: CASSLLSTVLGRDTQYF
cdr3_nt: TGTGCCAGCAGCTTGTTGTCGACAGTACTGGGGCGAGATACGCAGTATTTT

clone_size: once
d_call: -
j_call: TRBJ2-1
v_call: TRBV7-9
cdr3_aa: CASSFKPGPGGEQFF
cdr3_nt: TGTGCCAGCAGCTTCAAGCCGGGACCCGGGGGTGAGCAGTTCTTC

clone_size: once
d_call: -
j_call: TRBJ2-5
v_call: TRBV7-9
cdr3_aa: CASSPPRGQQETQYF
cdr3_nt: TGTGCCAGCAGCCCACCCCGAGGCCAACAAGAGACCCAGTACTTC